This T cell receptor beta chain was retrieved from a study of T cells after yellow fever vaccination. Findings and caveats of the study: A weaker but faster secondary response was observed, peaking on day 5 versus 15.

The length of the CDR3 is 16 residues. Germline V lookup: CDR1 LNHNV, CDR2 YYDKDF (reference sequence). V shed 2 bases and J shed 1 base, with 12 bases lying between them. This clonotype has a count of ten or more. The antigen is not known. MiXCR, run by TCRdb on the 5' RACE reads, gives a single entry per CDR3 protein. The sample holds about 240,000 distinct CDR3 sequences; approximately 3.5% are singletons and the top ten take over 15%. The genes are TRBV15 and TRBJ2-1, with unresolved D. This TCR was sampled from a young man who received the YFV17D yellow fever vaccine. The sequencing used PBMCs, collected 15 days after the yellow fever booster vaccination. The CDR3 DNA reads TGTGCCACCAGCAGATATCCGGACCCTTCCTACAATGAGCAGTTCTTC. This codes for CATSRYPDPSYNEQFF.